This T cell receptor (beta chain) is drawn from a study of blood T cells in healthy people across ages. This clonotype was observed a few times. Germline values: CDR1 MDHEN, CDR2 SYDVKM. Between the trimmed V and J ends, which lost 10 bases and 6 bases, there was a span of 18 bases. The CDR3 sequence is 13 residues long. With a J-beta primer mix and a sample-barcoded 5' primer, a second PCR ran roughly 6 to 12 cycles. TCRdb redid the calling of the 5' RACE reads with MiXCR, one entry per CDR3 protein. Of about a million distinct CDR3 sequences detected, roughly 52% appear once; the ten largest clones hold 13%.

The TCR was taken from a man aged 25 to 40 in good health. Sequences were obtained from blood. The V and J genes are TRBV28 and TRBJ1-1, with a possible D match to TRBD1 (5 bases). The CDR3 reads CATQYGTDSEAFF. CDR3 nucleotide sequence: TGTGCCACCCAGTACGGGACCGACTCTGAAGCTTTCTTT. Full variable domain (outside the CDR3, taken from reference TRBV28 and TRBJ1-1): DVKVTQSSRYLVKRTGEKVFLECVQDMDHENMFWYRQDPGLGLRLIYFSYDVKMKEKGDIPEGYSVSREKKERFSLILESASTNQTSMYLCATQYGTDSEAFFGQGTRLTVV.